Presented here are 2 T cell receptor beta chains from one specimen sequenced in a study of siplizumab effects on memory and regulatory T cells. Assay used: immunoSEQ multiplex PCR; TCRdb lists only in-frame clones, some missing. This table holds about 85,000 clones, approximately 95% found once. Sequencing was done on a sample of CD8+ T cells sorted from blood. These receptors originate from a human donor in good health.

The V and J genes are TRBV14 and TRBJ2-1; D perhaps matches TRBD1 (5 bases). Germline CDR1 is SGHDN and CDR2 is FVKESK. The CDR3 runs to 17 residues. V was clipped by 1 base and J by 7 bases, with 20 bases between them. DNA of the CDR3: TGTGCCAGCAGCCAAGCACAGGTTTCGTACTACCATAATGAGCAGTTCTTC. This codes for CASSQAQVSYYHNEQFF. Using reference TRBV14 and TRBJ2-1 for the parts outside the CDR3, the full variable domain is EAGVTQFPSHSVIEKGQTVTLRCDPISGHDNLYWYRRVMGKEIKFLLHFVKESKQDESGMPNNRFLAERTGGTYSTLKVQPAELEDSGVYFCASSQAQVSYYHNEQFFGPGTRLTVL.

The V and J genes are TRBV7-9 and TRBJ2-1, with D unclear. The CDR3 runs to 12 residues. The V gene's germline CDR1 is SEHNR and CDR2 FQNEAQ (reference sequence). The V and J ends lost 1 base and 7 bases respectively, with 5 bases between them. The CDR3 nucleotides read TGTGCCAGCAGCTTAGGGGTTAATGAGCAGTTCTTC. This translates into CASSLGVNEQFF.